One and the same sample provided the 9 T cell receptor beta chains below, sequenced in a study of cytomegalovirus exposure and HLA in healthy donors. 60 Vbeta and 13 Jbeta primers were used in PCR. Profiled with immunoSEQ multiplex PCR; TCRdb holds only in-frame clones, not every one. Of over 70,000 clones in the sample, over 55% were seen once. Sequenced sample: PBMCs. All receptors come from a woman aged 45-59 years in good health and CMV-seropositive.

The rearrangement uses TRBV11-2 and TRBJ2-3; 7 nucleotides agree with TRBD2. CDR1 and CDR2 from the germline V gene are SGHAT and FQNNGV. V trimming: 4 bases; J trimming: 0 bases; junction bases outside the gene matches: 16. This CDR3 is built from 19 residues. CDR3 nucleotide sequence: TGTGCCAGCAGCTCTACACGACCTAGCGGAGGAGACAGCACAGATACGCAGTATTTT. It is translated as CASSSTRPSGGDSTDTQYF.

This clone occurred once. The rearrangement uses TRBV11-2 and TRBJ1-3; D unresolved. The CDR3 spans 12 residues. Trimming took 2 bases from V and 6 from J, leaving 5 bases between them. Per germline, CDR1 SGHAT and CDR2 FQNNGV. The CDR3 coding sequence is TGTGCCAGCAGCTTACTACCAAACACCATATATTTT. The encoded protein is CASSLLPNTIYF.

This clone was seen a single time. The V gene is TRBV28, the J gene TRBJ1-5; the D gene is possibly TRBD1 (5 bases). CDR1 and CDR2 (germline): MDHEN, SYDVKM. Deletions cut 5 bases from V and 7 bases from J, with 21 bases between. The CDR3 loop spans 16 amino acids. The CDR3 DNA reads as TGTGCCAGCAGTCCCCCACATCAGGGTCGGGGGCAGCCCCAGCATTTT. Translated, it gives CASSPPHQGRGQPQHF.

This sequence joins TRBV6-6 and TRBJ1-1; 10 positions agree with TRBD1. The CDR3 is 14 amino acids. The germline gives CDR1 MNHNY, CDR2 SVGAGI (reference sequence). V gave up 2 bases and J gave up 5 bases; unmatched junction bases: 2. The CDR3 sequence: CASSYPDRGTEAFF. The CDR3 DNA reads as TGTGCCAGCAGTTACCCGGACAGGGGGACTGAAGCTTTCTTT.

The gene calls are TRBV28 and TRBJ1-1; D unclear. CDR3 length: 12 amino acids. V was trimmed by 6 bases and J by 4 bases, leaving 9 bases between them. Germline CDR1 reads MDHEN; CDR2 reads SYDVKM. CDR3 residues: CASRGLRTEAFF. CDR3 nucleotide sequence: TGTGCCAGCAGAGGACTTCGCACTGAAGCTTTCTTT. Supplemented by reference TRBV28 and TRBJ1-1, the full variable domain reads DVKVTQSSRYLVKRTGEKVFLECVQDMDHENMFWYRQDPGLGLRLIYFSYDVKMKEKGDIPEGYSVSREKKERFSLILESASTNQTSMYLCASRGLRTEAFFGQGTRLTVV.

V and J are TRBV11-2 and TRBJ1-3; D is uncertain. The CDR3 extends over 16 amino acids. V was cut by 3 bases and J by 0 bases, with 12 bases left in between. Germline V CDR1 and CDR2: SGHAT, FQNNGV. CDR3 coding DNA: TGTGCCAGCAGCTTTACCCGGGGTAGCTCTGGAAACACCATATATTTT. Protein sequence: CASSFTRGSSGNTIYF.

The rearrangement uses TRBV10-1 and TRBJ1-2; possibly TRBD1 for D (6 bases). The germline CDR1 and CDR2 sequences are WNHNN and SYGVQD (reference sequence). The CDR3 is made up of 13 amino acids. The V end lost 6 bases, the J end lost 4 bases, and 12 bases lay between the germline ends. In DNA, the CDR3 is TGCGCCAGCAGCCCGACAGGAACCTATGGCTACACCTTC. Translated: CASSPTGTYGYTF.

This clone was observed a few times. V and J are TRBV6-5 and TRBJ1-2; no firm D call. Germline loops: CDR1 MNHEY, CDR2 SVGAGI. Trimming removed 4 bases at V and 4 bases at J, with 10 bases between. CDR3 length: 13 amino acids. DNA of the CDR3: TGTGCCAGCAGTTCCACTTCACTCTATGGCTACACCTTC. This sequence encodes CASSSTSLYGYTF.

This clone has just one count. Other DNA sequences from this sample encode an identical CDR3 as well. V is TRBV27 and J is TRBJ1-1, with D uncertain. Per the germline V gene, CDR1 is MNHEY and CDR2 is SMNVEV (reference sequence). The CDR3 has 13 residues. With 3 bases removed from V and 8 bases from J, the gap between germline ends came to 13 bases. The CDR3 sequence: CASSLRRYTEAFF. The CDR3 DNA reads TGTGCCAGCAGTTTGAGGAGATATACCGAAGCTTTCTTT.